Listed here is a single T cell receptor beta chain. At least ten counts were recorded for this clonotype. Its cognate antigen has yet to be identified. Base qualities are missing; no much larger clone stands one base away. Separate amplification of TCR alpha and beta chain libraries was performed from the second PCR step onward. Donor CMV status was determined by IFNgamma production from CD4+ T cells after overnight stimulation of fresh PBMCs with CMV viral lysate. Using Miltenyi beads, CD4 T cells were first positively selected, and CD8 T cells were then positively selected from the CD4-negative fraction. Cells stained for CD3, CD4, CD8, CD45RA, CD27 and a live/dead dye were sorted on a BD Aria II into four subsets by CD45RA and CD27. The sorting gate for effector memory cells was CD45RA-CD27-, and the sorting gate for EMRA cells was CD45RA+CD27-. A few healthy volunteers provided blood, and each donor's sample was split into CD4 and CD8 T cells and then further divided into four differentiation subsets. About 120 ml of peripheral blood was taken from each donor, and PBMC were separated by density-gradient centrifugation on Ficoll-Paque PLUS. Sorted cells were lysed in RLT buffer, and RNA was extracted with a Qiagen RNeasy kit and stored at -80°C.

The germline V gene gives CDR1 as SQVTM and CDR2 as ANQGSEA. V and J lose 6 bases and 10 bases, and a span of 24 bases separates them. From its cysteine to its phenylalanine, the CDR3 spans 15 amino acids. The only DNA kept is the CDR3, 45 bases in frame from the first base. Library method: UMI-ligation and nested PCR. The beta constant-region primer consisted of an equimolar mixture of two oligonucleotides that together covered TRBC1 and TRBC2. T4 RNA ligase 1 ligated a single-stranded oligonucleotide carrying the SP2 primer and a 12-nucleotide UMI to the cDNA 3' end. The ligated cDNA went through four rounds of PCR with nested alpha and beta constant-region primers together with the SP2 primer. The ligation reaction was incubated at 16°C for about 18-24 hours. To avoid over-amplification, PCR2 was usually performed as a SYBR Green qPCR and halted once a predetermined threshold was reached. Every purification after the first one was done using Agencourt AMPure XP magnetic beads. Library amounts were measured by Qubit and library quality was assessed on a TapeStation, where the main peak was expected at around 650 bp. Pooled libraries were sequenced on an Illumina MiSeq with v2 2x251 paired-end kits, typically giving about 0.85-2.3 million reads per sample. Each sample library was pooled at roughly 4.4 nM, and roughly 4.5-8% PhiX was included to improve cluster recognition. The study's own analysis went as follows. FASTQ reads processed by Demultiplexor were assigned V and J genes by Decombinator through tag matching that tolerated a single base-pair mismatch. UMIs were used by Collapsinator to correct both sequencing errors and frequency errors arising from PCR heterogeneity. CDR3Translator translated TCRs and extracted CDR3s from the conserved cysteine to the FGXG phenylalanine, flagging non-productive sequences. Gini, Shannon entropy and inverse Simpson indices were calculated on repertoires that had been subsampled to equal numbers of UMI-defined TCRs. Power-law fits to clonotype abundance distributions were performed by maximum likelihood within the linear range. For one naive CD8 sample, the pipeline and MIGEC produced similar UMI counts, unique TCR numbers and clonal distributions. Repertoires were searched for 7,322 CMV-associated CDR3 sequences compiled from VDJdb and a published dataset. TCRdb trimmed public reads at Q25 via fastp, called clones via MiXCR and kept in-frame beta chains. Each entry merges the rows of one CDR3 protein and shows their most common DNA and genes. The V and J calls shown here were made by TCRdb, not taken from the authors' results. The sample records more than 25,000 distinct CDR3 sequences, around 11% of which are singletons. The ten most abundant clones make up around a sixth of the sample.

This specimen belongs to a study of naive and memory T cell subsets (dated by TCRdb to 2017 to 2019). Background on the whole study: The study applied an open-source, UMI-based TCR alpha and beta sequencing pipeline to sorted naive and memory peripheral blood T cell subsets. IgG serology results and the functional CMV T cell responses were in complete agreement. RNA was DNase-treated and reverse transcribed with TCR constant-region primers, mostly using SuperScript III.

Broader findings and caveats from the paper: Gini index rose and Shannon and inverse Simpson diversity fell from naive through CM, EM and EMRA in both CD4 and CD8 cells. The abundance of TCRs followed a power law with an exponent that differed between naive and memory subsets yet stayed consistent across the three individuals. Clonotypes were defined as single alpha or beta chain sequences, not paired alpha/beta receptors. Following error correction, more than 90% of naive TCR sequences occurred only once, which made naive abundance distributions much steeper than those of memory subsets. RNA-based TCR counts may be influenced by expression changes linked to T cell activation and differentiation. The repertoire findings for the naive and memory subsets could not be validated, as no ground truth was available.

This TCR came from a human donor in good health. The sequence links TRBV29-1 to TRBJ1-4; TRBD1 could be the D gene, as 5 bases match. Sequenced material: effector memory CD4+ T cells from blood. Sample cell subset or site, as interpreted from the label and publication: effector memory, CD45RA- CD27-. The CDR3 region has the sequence CSVATGQGIFGKLFF. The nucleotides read TGCAGCGTGGCAACGGGCCAGGGAATTTTTGGAAAACTGTTTTTT.